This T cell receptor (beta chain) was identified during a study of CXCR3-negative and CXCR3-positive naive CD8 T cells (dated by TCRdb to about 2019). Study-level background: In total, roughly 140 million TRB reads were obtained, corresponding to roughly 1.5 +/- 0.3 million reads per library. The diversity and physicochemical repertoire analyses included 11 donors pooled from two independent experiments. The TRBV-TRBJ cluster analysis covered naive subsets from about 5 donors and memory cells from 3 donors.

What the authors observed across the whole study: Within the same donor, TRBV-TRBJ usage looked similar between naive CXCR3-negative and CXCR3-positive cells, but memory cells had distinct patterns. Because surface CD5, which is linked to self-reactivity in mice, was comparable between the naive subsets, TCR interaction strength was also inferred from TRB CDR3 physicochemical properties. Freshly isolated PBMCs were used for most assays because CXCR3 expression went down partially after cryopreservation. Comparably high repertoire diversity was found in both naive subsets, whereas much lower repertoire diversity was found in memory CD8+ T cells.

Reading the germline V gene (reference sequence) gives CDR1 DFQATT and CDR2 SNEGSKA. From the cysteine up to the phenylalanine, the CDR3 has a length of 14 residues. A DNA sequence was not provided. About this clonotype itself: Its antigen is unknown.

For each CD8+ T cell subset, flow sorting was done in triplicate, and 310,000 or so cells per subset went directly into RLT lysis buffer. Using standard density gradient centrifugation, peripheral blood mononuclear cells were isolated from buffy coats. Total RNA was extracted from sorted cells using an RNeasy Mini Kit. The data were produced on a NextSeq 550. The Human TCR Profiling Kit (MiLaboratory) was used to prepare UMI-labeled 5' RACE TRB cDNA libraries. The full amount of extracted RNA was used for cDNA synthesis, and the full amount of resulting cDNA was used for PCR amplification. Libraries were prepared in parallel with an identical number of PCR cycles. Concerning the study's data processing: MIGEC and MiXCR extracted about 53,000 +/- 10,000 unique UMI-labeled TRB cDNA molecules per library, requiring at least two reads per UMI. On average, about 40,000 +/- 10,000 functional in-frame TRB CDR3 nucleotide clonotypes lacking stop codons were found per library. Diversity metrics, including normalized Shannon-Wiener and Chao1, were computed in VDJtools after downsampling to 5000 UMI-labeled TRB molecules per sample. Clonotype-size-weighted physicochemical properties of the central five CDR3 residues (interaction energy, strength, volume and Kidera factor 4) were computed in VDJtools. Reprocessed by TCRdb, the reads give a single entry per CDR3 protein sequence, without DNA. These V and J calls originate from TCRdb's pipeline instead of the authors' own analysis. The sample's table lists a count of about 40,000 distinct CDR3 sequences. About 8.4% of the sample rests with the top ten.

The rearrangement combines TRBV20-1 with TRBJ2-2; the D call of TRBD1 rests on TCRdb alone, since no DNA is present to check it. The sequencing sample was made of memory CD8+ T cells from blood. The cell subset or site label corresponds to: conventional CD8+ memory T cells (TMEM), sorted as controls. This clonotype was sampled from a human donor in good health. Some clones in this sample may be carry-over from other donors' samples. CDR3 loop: CSASKGADTGELFF.